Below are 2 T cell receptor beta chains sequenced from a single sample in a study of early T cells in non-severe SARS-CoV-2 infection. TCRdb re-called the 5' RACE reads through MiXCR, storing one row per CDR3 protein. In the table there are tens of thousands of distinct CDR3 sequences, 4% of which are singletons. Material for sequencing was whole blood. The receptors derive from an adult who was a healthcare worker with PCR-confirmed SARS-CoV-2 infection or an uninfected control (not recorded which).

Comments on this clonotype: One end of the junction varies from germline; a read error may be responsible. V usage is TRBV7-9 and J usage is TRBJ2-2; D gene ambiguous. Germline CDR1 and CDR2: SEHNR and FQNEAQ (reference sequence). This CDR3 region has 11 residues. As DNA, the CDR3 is TGTGGCAGCAGCCCAACCGGGGAGCTGTTTTTT. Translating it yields CGSSPTGELFF.

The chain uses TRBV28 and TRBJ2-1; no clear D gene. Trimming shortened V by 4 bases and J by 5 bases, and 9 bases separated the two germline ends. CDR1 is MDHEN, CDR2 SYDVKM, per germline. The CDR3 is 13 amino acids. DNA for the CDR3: TGTGCCAGCAGTTACGCAGGAAACAATGAGCAGTTCTTC. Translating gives CASSYAGNNEQFF.